What follows describes a single T cell receptor (beta chain). Antigen: not known. This specimen comes from a study of regulatory T cells in long-lasting Graves disease. The CDR3 runs 15 residues. Trimming left V 8 bases short and J 3 bases short, with 17 bases between. In germline, CDR1 is MDHEN, CDR2 SYDVKM. Study findings and constraints: Between persistent patients, about 2,500 public clonotypes were shared, exceeding the roughly 1,000 shared between new patients.

Construction of the TCR beta libraries employed iRepertoire HTBI primers in conjunction with Arm-PCR of CDR3 regions. TCRdb re-called the multiplex PCR reads through MiXCR, storing one row per CDR3 protein. Altogether 350,000 to 550,000 distinct CDR3 sequences are present, 16% being singletons, with the ten largest covering 20% to 25%. Described time point: newly diagnosed GD, antithyroid drugs for less than 3 months. There was RNA extracted from PBMCs, and the TCR library was made from it. These data are also associated with another study on T cells in Graves' hyperthyroidism and ophthalmopathy. From that study: Each diagnosis drew on symptoms, thyroxine, TRAb, thyroid ultrasound and orbital computed tomography findings. The TCR CDR3 first-round RT-PCR relied on the HTBI primer set.

The J gene is TRBJ1-3, the V gene TRBV28; D is possibly TRBD1 (5 bases). The sequenced sample was peripheral blood mononuclear cells (PBMCs), obtained at new diagnosis, from a patient treated with antithyroid drugs. The sequence was obtained from a woman under 30 with Graves disease. The CDR3 reads CASRTSGRNGNTIYF. CDR3 nucleotide sequence: TGTGCCAGCCGTACCTCGGGACGGAATGGAAACACCATATATTTT.